Listed here are 30 T cell receptor beta chains from one sample, sequenced in a study of T cells expressing NK-cell markers. TCRdb re-called the 5' RACE reads, yielding one record per CDR3 amino acid sequence without DNA. In total, the table holds around 380,000 distinct CDR3 sequences. Sequenced sample: blood T cells: a sorted CD56 or NKG2C T cell subset, CD4+ or CD8+ T cells, or bulk PBMC T cells (not recorded which). The receptors shown here come from a woman aged 50 to 65 in good health.

CDR3: CATSRVKGRDTQYF. The V and J genes are TRBV15 and TRBJ2-3. The CDR3 runs 14 residues. CDR1 and CDR2 (germline): LNHNV, YYDKDF (reference sequence).

This chain connects TRBV14 to TRBJ2-2. Germline loops: CDR1 SGHDN, CDR2 FVKESK. The CDR3 sequence is 16 residues long. CDR3 sequence reads: CASSQDVPGYHGELFF.

V usage is TRBV6-5 and J usage is TRBJ2-1; the D gene TCRdb calls, TRBD2, cannot be checked with no DNA. CDR1 MNHEY and CDR2 SVGAGI come from the germline V gene. The CDR3 has 14 residues. CDR3 amino acids: CASTGLAGDNEQFF.

The chain couples TRBV3-1 to TRBJ2-4; the D gene TCRdb calls, TRBD1, cannot be checked with no DNA. CDR3 length: 15 residues. CDR1 LGHDT and CDR2 YNNKEL come from the germline V gene (reference sequence). The CDR3 spells CASSQSDRRENIQYF.

This chain uses TRBV20-1 with TRBJ2-1; without DNA, the TCRdb call of TRBD2 cannot be checked. The CDR3 contains 16 residues. CDR1 is DFQATT and CDR2 is SNEGSKA in the germline V gene (reference sequence). The CDR3 reads CSARSRLAGGYNEQFF.

The gene calls are TRBV20-1 and TRBJ2-7; as DNA is missing, the TRBD1 call by TCRdb cannot be tested. CDR3 length: 13 amino acids. The germline CDR1 and CDR2 sequences are DFQATT and SNEGSKA (reference sequence). The CDR3 region is CSAMRDLAYEQYF.

The rearrangement joins TRBV27 to TRBJ2-1; the TCRdb D gene call, TRBD1, has no DNA to confirm it. Germline V CDR1 and CDR2: MNHEY, SMNVEV (reference sequence). The length of the CDR3 is 15 residues. CDR3 loop: CASSGGTGGANEQFF.

The chain uses TRBV14 and TRBJ1-1; the TRBD1 assignment by TCRdb is unverifiable without DNA. Germline values: CDR1 SGHDN, CDR2 FVKESK. The CDR3 is 14 residues long. Here the CDR3 reads CASSRLTVNTEAFF.

This chain links TRBV6-5 with TRBJ1-1. This CDR3 is built from 13 residues. Germline V gene lookup returns CDR1 MNHEY and CDR2 SVGAGI. The CDR3 sequence is CASGDGPGSSAFF.

This chain connects TRBV3-1 to TRBJ2-5; the D call from TCRdb, TRBD1, cannot be confirmed without DNA. This CDR3 is 13 amino acids long. Germline V gene sequence: CDR1 LGHDT, CDR2 YNNKEL (reference sequence). The CDR3 here is CASSQARVETQYF.

The gene calls are TRBV5-1 and TRBJ2-5; TCRdb lists TRBD1, though no DNA is available to test this call. The CDR3 totals 15 residues. CDR1 SGHRS and CDR2 YFSETQ come from the germline V gene. The CDR3 sequence is CASSLFRGSQETQYF.

The chain uses TRBV9 and TRBJ2-7. This CDR3 has 13 amino acids. Germline CDR1 reads SGDLS; CDR2 reads YYNGEE. CDR3 sequence: CASSLLGSSEQYF.

V is TRBV3-1 and J is TRBJ1-1. CDR3 size: 14 residues. Germline-derived CDR1 and CDR2 are LGHDT and YNNKEL (reference sequence). This CDR3 reads CASSPKTMNTEAFF.

The chain couples TRBV3-1 to TRBJ2-1. Per the germline V gene, CDR1 is LGHDT and CDR2 is YNNKEL (reference sequence). The CDR3 totals 15 residues. CDR3: CASSQGIRLHNEQFF.

V and J are TRBV5-1 and TRBJ2-7; TCRdb picks TRBD2, but there is no DNA to check that call. This CDR3 is 16 amino acids long. The germline V gene encodes CDR1 SGHRS and CDR2 YFSETQ. This chain's CDR3 is CASSPAPSGRIYEQYF.

The CDR3: CASSQEGLAGVNEQFF. J is TRBJ2-1 and V is TRBV3-1; TCRdb gives TRBD2 as the D gene, but with no DNA this cannot be confirmed. Germline CDR1 LGHDT, CDR2 YNNKEL (reference sequence). The CDR3 sequence is 16 residues long.

This chain joins TRBV3-1 and TRBJ1-6. Germline CDR1 reads LGHDT; CDR2 reads YNNKEL (reference sequence). This CDR3 comprises 13 residues. The CDR3 here is CASSLGSNSPLHF.

This chain links TRBV3-1 with TRBJ2-2; without DNA, the TCRdb call of TRBD1 cannot be checked. The CDR3 runs to 14 residues. Germline lookup yields CDR1 LGHDT and CDR2 YNNKEL (reference sequence). CDR3 protein: CASNRGANTGELFF.

The chain has TRBV3-1 and TRBJ2-1; TCRdb indicates TRBD2, and absent DNA this call remains unverified. Germline V gene lookup returns CDR1 LGHDT and CDR2 YNNKEL (reference sequence). This CDR3 spans 14 amino acids. CDR3 in amino acids: CASSQGTSENEQFF.

CDR3 sequence reads: CASTIQNSPLHF. The chain joins TRBV12-3 or TRBV12-4 to TRBJ1-6. This CDR3 region has 12 residues.

V gene TRBV7-8 combines with J gene TRBJ2-5; TCRdb's D gene call, TRBD2, goes unchecked for lack of DNA. CDR3 length: 19 residues. Germline-derived CDR1 and CDR2 are SGHVS and FQNEAQ. The CDR3 sequence is CASSLEGALAGGPQETQYF.

This rearrangement joins TRBV30 to TRBJ1-6; the TRBD1 assignment by TCRdb is unverifiable without DNA. This CDR3 contains 12 residues. Germline V CDR1 and CDR2: GTSNPN, SVGIG (reference sequence). The CDR3 protein is CAWRTGGSPLHF.

The genes are TRBV5-1 and TRBJ2-3; the D call from TCRdb, TRBD2, cannot be confirmed without DNA. The germline gives CDR1 SGHRS, CDR2 YFSETQ. CDR3 length: 16 residues. The CDR3 loop is CASSHSGTGGTDTQYF.

V usage is TRBV7-9 and J usage is TRBJ2-5; lacking DNA, the TRBD2 call made by TCRdb goes unchecked. Germline CDR1 is SEHNR and CDR2 is FQNEAQ (reference sequence). The CDR3 is made up of 15 amino acids. The CDR3 loop reads CASSPRLAMFETQYF. The complete variable domain, with remaining parts taken from reference TRBV7-9 and TRBJ2-5, reads DTGVSQNPRHKITKRGQNVTFRCDPISEHNRLYWYRQTLGQGPEFLTYFQNEAQLEKSRLLSDRFSAERPKGSFSTLEIQRTEQGDSAMYLCASSPRLAMFETQYFGPGTRLLVL.

The CDR3 here is CASSLSASIRAGFSYEQYF. The chain employs TRBV27 and TRBJ2-7; lacking DNA, the TRBD1 call made by TCRdb goes unchecked. Germline-derived CDR1 and CDR2 are MNHEY and SMNVEV (reference sequence). CDR3 size: 19 residues.

The chain is built from TRBV2 and TRBJ2-2. This CDR3 spans 13 amino acids. Looked up from germline, CDR1 is SNHLY and CDR2 is FYNNEI. The CDR3 reads CASVNSGTGELFF.

The chain employs TRBV29-1 and TRBJ1-2; TCRdb lists TRBD1, though no DNA is available to test this call. CDR1 and CDR2 (germline): SQVTM, ANQGSEA. The CDR3 covers 12 residues. CDR3 in amino acids: CSVTGGNYGYTF.

The chain employs TRBV20-1 and TRBJ2-1; TCRdb calls TRBD1, which cannot be checked without DNA. Germline CDR1 DFQATT, CDR2 SNEGSKA (reference sequence). The CDR3 runs 15 residues. CDR3 amino acids: CSARAVAGPGNEQFF.

This chain links TRBV3-1 with TRBJ2-3; no DNA is available, so the TRBD2 call from TCRdb remains unchecked. CDR3 length: 15 amino acids. Germline CDR1 is LGHDT and CDR2 is YNNKEL (reference sequence). CDR3 protein: CASRGLAGDKDTQYF.

This chain joins TRBV27 and TRBJ2-5; without DNA, the TCRdb call of TRBD2 cannot be checked. The CDR3 is made up of 15 amino acids. CDR1 is MNHEY and CDR2 is SMNVEV in the germline V gene (reference sequence). The CDR3 sequence is CASSSLAGVGETQYF.